This T cell receptor beta chain is drawn from a study of glioma-infiltrating T cells after dendritic cell vaccination (dated by TCRdb to 2016 to 2017). The study in broad terms: A cohort of some 15 glioblastoma patients from Phase I and II dendritic cell vaccination trials was included, of whom 9 were newly diagnosed and 6 had recurrent disease. Autologous tumor lysate-pulsed dendritic cell vaccination was administered to the patients between the early 2000s and the early 2010s. The vaccine was prepared from monocyte-derived dendritic cells that were cultured for more than six days with IL-4 and GM-CSF and then pulsed overnight with autologous tumor lysate. Each patient was given three intradermal dendritic cell vaccine injections, spaced two weeks apart, in the arm below the axilla. Tumor-infiltrating lymphocyte content was quantified and tumor and blood repertoires were compared in dendritic cell-vaccinated glioblastoma patients by deep sequencing of TCR beta CDR3 regions. Survival after dendritic cell vaccination was correlated with TCR sequencing metrics, including TIL content and tumor-blood repertoire overlap.

The full study reports these points: Higher estimated pretreatment TIL content predicted longer time to progression and overall survival after dendritic cell vaccination. The cohort was small and heterogeneous, and full blood and tumor sets were available for few patients, with initial-recurrent tumor pairs available for even fewer patients. The three-group TCR overlap response model was described as speculative and requiring prospective validation. No direct relationship between TCR clonality and survival was found, suggesting that a diverse polyclonal response may matter.

The CDR3 spans 15 residues, from the cysteine through the phenylalanine. Of the read, only the CDR3 DNA is kept; its 45 bases are in frame from base 1. V was cut back by 0 bases and J by 2 bases, leaving a gap of 10 bases between them. The CDR1 and CDR2 encoded by the germline V gene are MNHEY and SVGAGI. The time point label, read with the paper, signifies: after dendritic cell vaccination, including at tumor progression/relapse. Selection of patients required sufficient residual fresh-frozen tumor tissue and over two years of available survival data. An isocitrate dehydrogenase mutation was not carried by any of the glioblastoma patients, although molecular status was otherwise variable. PBMC were collected before vaccination, two weeks after the third vaccination, and at tumor progression if progression occurred. The Qiagen DNeasy Blood extraction Kit was used for extraction of genomic DNA. Concerning this clone: This clone's antigen is unknown. Per-nucleotide qualities are absent, and no much larger clonotype sits a single base away.

Using the immunoSEQ assay, TCRB CDR3 regions were amplified from 1.5 to 2 micrograms of genomic DNA, or from all available DNA when less than that was on hand. For multiplex PCR, 60 forward primers for TCR V beta segments and 13 reverse primers for J beta segments were used. Synthetic control templates were spiked into each sample at limiting dilution to estimate reads per starting template. The Illumina HiSeq System generated sequencing reads of 87 bp. The original methods were these. PCR and sequencing errors were removed by a nearest neighbor algorithm that merged closely related sequences. TCR overlap was defined as the percentage of unique tumor TCR beta sequences that were also found in the peripheral blood of the same patient. TCRdb stores this immuneACCESS table with in-frame sequences only. Part of the clones is absent; in the studies checked, under half of the shortfall reflects unresolved V genes, and no reason is known for the rest. V and J calls plus clone size are reproduced from that table; the DNA served to infer D and trimming. For this sample the table gives approximately 110,000 clones, of which roughly 90% were detected only once. The biggest ten clones account for around 2.6% of the sample.

The sequence was collected from a human donor with glioblastoma. Recombination connected TRBV6-5 to TRBJ1-2, and possibly TRBD1, on 5 matching bases. The sequencing here drew on blood, taken after dendritic cell vaccination. The sequenced DNA: TGTGCCAGCAGTTACTCAACTTCAGGGAACTATGGCTACACCTTC. It translates to CASSYSTSGNYGYTF.